This T cell receptor (beta chain) appears in the sequencing data of a study of CD8 T cells in ankylosing spondylitis. General study findings and limits: Ankylosing spondylitis blood appeared to be characterized by a TCR beta motif of several highly homologous variants. Disease-linked clones were CD8+ and relatively rare in peripheral blood. Reportedly, disease-linked clones are significantly enriched in ankylosing spondylitis patients' matched synovial fluid.

The CDR3 consists of 14 residues. From germline, CDR1 is LGHDT and CDR2 YNNKEL (reference sequence). Germline trimming cut 3 bases from V and 8 bases from J; bases unmatched to any gene: 9. By quantitative 5'-RACE with molecular barcodes, the TCR beta libraries were made. TCRdb re-derived calls from the 5' RACE reads in MiXCR, one entry per CDR3 protein. The table lists roughly 230,000 distinct CDR3 sequences, about 11% of them singletons, with around 2.6% in the top ten. A note on this clonotype: The antigen remains undetermined.

The sequence was collected from a male donor with ankylosing spondylitis or in good health (not recorded which). Sequencing was done on a sample of blood, either unsorted or a sorted T cell fraction (not recorded which). V gene TRBV3-1 combines with J gene TRBJ1-2; 7 bases are shared with TRBD1. The DNA of the CDR3 is TGTGCCAGCAGCCAGTACACAGGGGCTTCCGGCTACACCTTC. This sequence encodes CASSQYTGASGYTF.